These 28 T cell receptor beta chains came from one sample sequenced in a study of blood T cells in healthy people across ages. For the second PCR, which ran for about 6 to 11 cycles, a sample-barcoded 5' primer and a J-beta primer mix were used. TCRdb reanalysed the 5' RACE reads using MiXCR and keeps one entry per CDR3 protein. Altogether under 800,000 distinct CDR3 sequences are present, more than 20% being singletons, with the ten largest covering 3.5% to 4%. Sequencing input: blood. These TCRs come from a man between 65 and 80 years old in good health.

This chain connects TRBV21-1 to TRBJ2-1. TRBV21-1 is reported as a pseudogene. This CDR3 is built from 18 residues. CDR3 region: CASHQKPAAGLGINEQFF. The CDR3 nucleotides are TGTGCCAGCCACCAAAAACCTGCGGCTGGCCTCGGAATTAATGAGCAGTTCTTC.

This clonotype was seen a few times. The chain combines TRBV2 with TRBJ1-2; no reliable D call. Germline-derived CDR1 and CDR2 are SNHLY and FYNNEI. The germline V and J ends were trimmed by 7 bases and 1 base, with 10 bases remaining between them. The CDR3 sequence is 13 residues long. The CDR3 DNA follows: TGTGCCAGCAAGAGGGAATTTAACTATGGCTACACCTTC. It specifies CASKREFNYGYTF. Full variable domain (outside the CDR3, taken from reference TRBV2 and TRBJ1-2): EPEVTQTPSHQVTQMGQEVILRCVPISNHLYFYWYRQILGQKVEFLVSFYNNEISEKSEIFDDQFSVERPDGSNFTLKIRSTKLEDSAMYFCASKREFNYGYTFGSGTRLTVV.

This clonotype was seen ten or more times. The CDR3 region has the DNA TGTGCCAGCAGCAAACTCACCGGGGAGCTGTTTTTT. It codes for CASSKLTGELFF. The chain recombines TRBV6-2 or TRBV6-3 with TRBJ2-2; D unclear. The germline CDR1 and CDR2 sequences are MNHEY and SVGEGT. Trimming removed 6 bases from V and 4 bases from J, with 6 bases in between. The CDR3 loop spans 12 amino acids.

The chain recombines TRBV6-2 or TRBV6-3 with TRBJ2-7; 10 bases agree with TRBD1. V lost 6 bases, J lost 7 bases, and 15 bases stayed unmatched. The germline gives CDR1 MNHEY, CDR2 SVGEGT. CDR3 length: 16 residues. The CDR3 bases are TGTGCCAGCAGCAACGATGAGACAGGGGGCCCTAGGGAGCAGTACTTC. This gives the protein CASSNDETGGPREQYF.

In its sample, this clonotype was seen a few times. J is TRBJ2-1 and V is TRBV27; D uncertain. The V end lost 6 bases, the J end lost 0 bases, and 12 bases lay between the germline ends. In germline, CDR1 is MNHEY, CDR2 SMNVEV (reference sequence). This CDR3 is built from 15 residues. The CDR3 nucleotides are TGTGCCAGCAGCTCGGAGCCAAGCTCCTACAATGAGCAGTTCTTC. Its protein is CASSSEPSSYNEQFF.

This clonotype was picked up a small number of times. The chain employs TRBV27 and TRBJ1-4; 7 bases align to TRBD1. Trimming at V came to 6 bases and at J to 14 bases, leaving 9 bases not matched to a gene. CDR1 and CDR2 (germline): MNHEY, SMNVEV (reference sequence). The CDR3 is 12 amino acids. This chain's CDR3 is CASSTSTGRLFF. In DNA form, the CDR3 reads TGTGCCAGCAGCACGTCGACAGGGCGGCTGTTTTTT.

This clonotype was recorded a few times. This chain joins TRBV6-5 and TRBJ2-2; D gene unclear. Germline lookup yields CDR1 MNHEY and CDR2 SVGAGI. The CDR3 extends over 13 amino acids. Deletions cut 2 bases from V and 6 bases from J, with 7 bases between. The CDR3 DNA follows: TGTGCCAGCAGTTACAGGCTACCCGGGGAGCTGTTTTTT. Translating gives CASSYRLPGELFF.

The chain couples TRBV2 to TRBJ2-3; D is ambiguous. With 3 bases removed from V and 3 bases from J, the gap between germline ends came to 10 bases. Germline CDR1 and CDR2: SNHLY and FYNNEI. The CDR3 sequence is 14 residues long. The CDR3, as DNA: TGTGCCAGCAGTGACAGAAGCGCGACAGATACGCAGTATTTT. Translating it yields CASSDRSATDTQYF.

This clonotype was found a few times. The V and J genes are TRBV20-1 and TRBJ1-1; possibly TRBD1 for D (5 bases). The CDR3 consists of 15 residues. Germline V gene data show CDR1 as DFQATT and CDR2 as SNEGSKA (reference sequence). Trimming cost V 6 bases and J 1 base, with 18 bases left between them. CDR3: CSAIHRRVTNTEAFF. CDR3 nucleotides: TGCAGTGCGATCCACAGGCGAGTTACGAACACTGAAGCTTTCTTT.

V gene TRBV14 combines with J gene TRBJ2-5; D is uncertain. TRBJ2-1 matches the DNA end more closely, so the J call is doubtful. Germline loops: CDR1 SGHDN, CDR2 FVKESK. The CDR3 runs 14 residues. CDR3 DNA: TGTGCCAGCAGCCAAGGTGGGGTCTACAATGAGCAGTTCTTC. Translating it yields CASSQGGVYNEQFF.

This clonotype has more than one count but fewer than ten. The genes are TRBV20-1 and TRBJ2-1; 10 bases fit TRBD2. J was trimmed by 5 bases and V by 6 bases; bases with no gene match: 7. This CDR3 is built from 14 residues. Germline V CDR1 and CDR2: DFQATT, SNEGSKA (reference sequence). CDR3 bases: TGCAGTGCGATCAGCGGGAGGGCAAACAATGAGCAGTTCTTC. Its protein is CSAISGRANNEQFF.

The V gene is TRBV12-3 or TRBV12-4, the J gene TRBJ2-3; D remains unclear. V shed 6 bases and J shed 0 bases, with 4 bases lying between them. The CDR3 spans 12 residues. The DNA for the CDR3 is TGTGCCAGCAGGGACAGCACAGATACGCAGTATTTT. It specifies CASRDSTDTQYF.

This clonotype was observed many times. The CDR3 nucleotides are TGTGCCAGCAGTGAACCTCCGGGACTAGCGGGCCCCCAAGGTTTGTGGAATGAGCAGTTCTTC. Its translation: CASSEPPGLAGPQGLWNEQFF. The chain uses TRBV25-1 and TRBJ2-1; 12 nucleotides line up with TRBD2. CDR1 and CDR2 (germline): MGHDK, SYGVNS. There are 21 residues in the CDR3. V dropped 2 bases and J dropped 7; count of bases not matched to a gene: 21.

The table lists this clonotype with a few counts. CDR3 in DNA: TGTGCCACCGTGGGGGCTAGCGGCACCGGGGAGCTGTTTTTT. Protein product: CATVGASGTGELFF. The rearrangement uses TRBV3-1 and TRBJ2-2; possibly TRBD2 for D (7 bases). Trimming took off 10 bases at V and 4 bases at J, with 16 bases between the two ends. Germline V gene data show CDR1 as LGHDT and CDR2 as YNNKEL (reference sequence). The CDR3 runs 14 residues.

This clonotype was seen only a few times. One junction end disagrees with the germline gene, perhaps due to a read error. The chain carries TRBV3-1 and TRBJ2-1; 10 bases are shared with TRBD2. Germline CDR1 and CDR2: LGHDT and YNNKEL (reference sequence). The CDR3 loop spans 16 amino acids. In DNA form, the CDR3 reads TGTGCCGGCAGCCAAGGTAGAACTAGCGGGATGTATGAGCAGTTCTTC. It encodes CAGSQGRTSGMYEQFF.

This clonotype was seen more than once but under ten times. This chain connects TRBV20-1 to TRBJ2-3; D perhaps matches TRBD2 (5 bases). Germline values: CDR1 DFQATT, CDR2 SNEGSKA (reference sequence). V was trimmed by 5 bases and J by 3 bases, leaving 9 bases between them. The CDR3 is made up of 12 amino acids. The CDR3 DNA follows: TGCAGTGCTTTTCCGGGGACAGATACGCAGTATTTT. The encoded protein is CSAFPGTDTQYF.

Many counts were recorded for this clonotype. V and J are TRBV6-5 and TRBJ2-5; D unclear. Looked up from germline, CDR1 is MNHEY and CDR2 is SVGAGI. The CDR3 consists of 16 residues. V lost 0 bases to trimming and J lost 5 bases, with 16 bases between them. The CDR3 nucleotides read TGTGCCAGCAGTTACTCGATTAACATTCCAAGGGAGACCCAGTACTTC. Amino acids: CASSYSINIPRETQYF.

V and J are TRBV29-1 and TRBJ2-5, with a weak D call TRBD2 (5 bases). Germline loops: CDR1 SQVTM, CDR2 ANQGSEA. Trimming cost V 4 bases and J 4 bases, with 13 bases left between them. This CDR3 region has 13 residues. The chain's CDR3 is CSVGQAVGETQYF. Written as DNA, the CDR3 is TGCAGCGTTGGACAAGCGGTTGGAGAGACCCAGTACTTC.

The rearrangement joins TRBV12-3 or TRBV12-4 to TRBJ1-4; D possibly corresponds to TRBD1 (5 bases). This CDR3 contains 15 residues. Trimming shortened V by 5 bases and J by 6 bases, and 16 bases separated the two germline ends. In nucleotides, the CDR3 is TGTGCCAGCAGTGCCCGGGGGGGAGGTGATGAAAAACTGTTTTTT. It specifies CASSARGGGDEKLFF.

This clonotype has a handful of counts. The chain combines TRBV20-1 with TRBJ2-5; D unresolved. The DNA end lines up better with TRBJ2-1; the J call may be wrong. The CDR3 is 13 amino acids. Germline CDR1 is DFQATT and CDR2 is SNEGSKA (reference sequence). CDR3 bases: TGCAGTGCTAGAGATTCGCCTTACAATGAGCAGTTCTTC. Translating it yields CSARDSPYNEQFF.

The sample holds a few counts of this clonotype. The chain has TRBV20-1 and TRBJ2-7; TRBD2 matches at 7 bases. The germline V gene encodes CDR1 DFQATT and CDR2 SNEGSKA (reference sequence). The V and J ends lost 1 base and 1 base, in that order; junction bases with no gene match: 10. The CDR3 is 16 amino acids. CDR3 DNA sequence: TGCAGTGCTAGAGGTGTTTCCCGGACTAGGTCCTACGAGCAGTACTTC. Translated, it gives CSARGVSRTRSYEQYF.

The sample holds a few counts of this clonotype. DNA of the CDR3: TGCAGTGCTAGCTTGACAGGGGCAACAACTAATGAAAAACTGTTTTTT. Amino acid sequence: CSASLTGATTNEKLFF. V is TRBV20-1 and J is TRBJ1-4, with 8 bases matching TRBD1. Per germline, CDR1 DFQATT and CDR2 SNEGSKA (reference sequence). V was pared by 3 bases and J by 0 bases, with 6 bases of the junction left unmatched. There are 16 residues in the CDR3.

The V and J genes are TRBV20-1 and TRBJ2-7; 9 positions match TRBD2. The CDR3 is 12 amino acids. V shed 5 bases, J shed 2 bases, and the junction held 1 base outside the gene matches. Germline V gene data show CDR1 as DFQATT and CDR2 as SNEGSKA (reference sequence). The CDR3 coding sequence is TGCAGTGCTCTAGCGGGACCCTACGAGCAGTACTTC. Amino acid sequence: CSALAGPYEQYF.

This sequence joins TRBV4-1 and TRBJ2-1; no firm D call. Trimming cost V 0 bases and J 7 bases, with 13 bases left between them. Per the germline V gene, CDR1 is MGHRA and CDR2 is YSYEKL. The CDR3 loop spans 15 amino acids. For the CDR3, the DNA is TGCGCCAGCAGCCAAGATCGGGCTACTGCTAATGAGCAGTTCTTC. Residues: CASSQDRATANEQFF.

This clonotype has at least ten counts. V is TRBV12-3 or TRBV12-4 and J is TRBJ2-7; TRBD2 aligns across 8 bases. CDR3 length equals 14 residues. J was trimmed by 0 bases and V by 7 bases; bases with no gene match: 5. As DNA, the CDR3 is TGTGCCAGCAATCCGAGCGGGAGCTCCTACGAGCAGTACTTC. This sequence encodes CASNPSGSSYEQYF.

The chain recombines TRBV20-1 with TRBJ2-7; D not certain. Germline CDR1 is DFQATT and CDR2 is SNEGSKA (reference sequence). This CDR3 is built from 13 residues. Trimming left V 6 bases short and J 0 bases short, with 12 bases between. The CDR3 DNA reads as TGCAGTGCGCTCTTCCCGAGCTCCTACGAGCAGTACTTC. Encoded protein: CSALFPSSYEQYF.

The chain carries TRBV7-8 and TRBJ2-3; 8 bases are a match to TRBD1. After removal of 3 bases from V and 4 bases from J, the junction contained 6 bases not matched to a gene. CDR3 length equals 15 residues. Germline values: CDR1 SGHVS, CDR2 FQNEAQ. The CDR3 coding sequence is TGTGCCAGCAGCTTGGACAGGGCTATAGCAGATACGCAGTATTTT. Its translation: CASSLDRAIADTQYF.

V gene TRBV12-3 or TRBV12-4 combines with J gene TRBJ2-1, with D hard to call. The CDR3 spans 16 residues. V lost 0 bases and J lost 2, with 11 bases in between. CDR3 nucleotide sequence: TGTGCCAGCAGTTTAGCGCTACGGGCAACCTACAATGAGCAGTTCTTC. It is translated as CASSLALRATYNEQFF.